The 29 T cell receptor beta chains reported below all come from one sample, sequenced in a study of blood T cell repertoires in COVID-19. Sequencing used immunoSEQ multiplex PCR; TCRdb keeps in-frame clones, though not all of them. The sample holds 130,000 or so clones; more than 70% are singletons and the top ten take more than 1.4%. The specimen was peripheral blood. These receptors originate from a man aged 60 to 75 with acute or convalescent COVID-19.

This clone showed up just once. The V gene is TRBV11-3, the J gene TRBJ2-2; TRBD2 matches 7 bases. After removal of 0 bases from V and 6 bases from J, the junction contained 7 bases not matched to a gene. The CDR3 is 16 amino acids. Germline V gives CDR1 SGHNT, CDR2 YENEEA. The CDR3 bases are TGTGCCAGCAGCTTAGAGGGCGGGAGAGTCGCCGGGGAGCTGTTTTTT. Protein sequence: CASSLEGGRVAGELFF.

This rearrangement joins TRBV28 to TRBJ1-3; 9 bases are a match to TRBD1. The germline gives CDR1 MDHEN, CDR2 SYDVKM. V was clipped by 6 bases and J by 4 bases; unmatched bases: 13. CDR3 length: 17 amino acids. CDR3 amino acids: CASSHIPGQGSGNTIYF. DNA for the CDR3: TGTGCCAGCAGCCATATACCGGGACAGGGCTCCGGAAACACCATATATTTT.

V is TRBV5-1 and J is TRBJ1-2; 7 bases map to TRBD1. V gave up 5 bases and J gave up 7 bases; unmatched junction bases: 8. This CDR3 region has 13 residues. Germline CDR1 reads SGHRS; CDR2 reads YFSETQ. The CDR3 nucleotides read TGCGCCAGCAGTCGCGACAGGGATGCTGGCTACACCTTC. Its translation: CASSRDRDAGYTF.

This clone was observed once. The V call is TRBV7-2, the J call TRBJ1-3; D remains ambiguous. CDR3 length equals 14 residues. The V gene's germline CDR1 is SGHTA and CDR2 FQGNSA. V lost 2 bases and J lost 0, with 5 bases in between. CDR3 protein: CASSLISSGNTIYF. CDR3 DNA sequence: TGTGCCAGCAGCTTAATCAGCTCTGGAAACACCATATATTTT. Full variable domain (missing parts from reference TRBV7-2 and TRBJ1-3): GAGVSQSPSNKVTEKGKDVELRCDPISGHTALYWYRQSLGQGLEFLIYFQGNSAPDKSGLPSDRFSAERTGGSVSTLTIQRTQQEDSAVYLCASSLISSGNTIYFGEGSWLTVV.

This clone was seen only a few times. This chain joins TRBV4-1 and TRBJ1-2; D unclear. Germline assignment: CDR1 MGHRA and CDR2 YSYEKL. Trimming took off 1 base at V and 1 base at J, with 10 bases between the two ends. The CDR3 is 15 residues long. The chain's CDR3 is CASSQGSNSNYGYTF. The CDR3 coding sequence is TGCGCCAGCAGCCAAGGTTCAAACAGTAACTATGGCTACACCTTC.

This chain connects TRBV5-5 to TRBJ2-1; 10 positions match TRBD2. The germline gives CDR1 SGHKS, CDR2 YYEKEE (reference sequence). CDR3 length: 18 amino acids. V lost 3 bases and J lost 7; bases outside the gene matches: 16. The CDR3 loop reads CASSYEAGGPVVINEQFF. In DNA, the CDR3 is TGTGCCAGCAGCTACGAAGCGGGAGGGCCGGTAGTAATAAATGAGCAGTTCTTC.

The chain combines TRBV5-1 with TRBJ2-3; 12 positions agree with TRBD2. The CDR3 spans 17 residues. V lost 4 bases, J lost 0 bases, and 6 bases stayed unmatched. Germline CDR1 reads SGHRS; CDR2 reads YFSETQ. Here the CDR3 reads CASSGGLAGLSTDTQYF. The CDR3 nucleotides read TGCGCCAGCAGCGGCGGACTAGCGGGACTTAGCACAGATACGCAGTATTTT.

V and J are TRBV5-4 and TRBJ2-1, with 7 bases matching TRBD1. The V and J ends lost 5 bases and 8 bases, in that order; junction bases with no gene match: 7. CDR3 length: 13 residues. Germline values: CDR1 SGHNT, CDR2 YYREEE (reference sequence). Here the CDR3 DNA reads TGTGCCAGCAGTCGGGGCCAGGGGGATGAGCAGTTCTTC. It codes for CASSRGQGDEQFF.

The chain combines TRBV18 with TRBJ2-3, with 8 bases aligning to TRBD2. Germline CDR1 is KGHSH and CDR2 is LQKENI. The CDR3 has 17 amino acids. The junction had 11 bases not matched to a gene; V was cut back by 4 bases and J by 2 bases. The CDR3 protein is CASSRTGGQRTTDTQYF. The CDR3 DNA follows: TGTGCCAGCTCACGAACGGGGGGGCAGAGAACCACAGATACGCAGTATTTT.

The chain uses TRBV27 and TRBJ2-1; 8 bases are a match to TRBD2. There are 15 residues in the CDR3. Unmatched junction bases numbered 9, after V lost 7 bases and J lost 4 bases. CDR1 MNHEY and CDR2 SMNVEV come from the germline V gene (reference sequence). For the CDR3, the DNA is TGTGCCAGCACCCACCGGCTAGCGGGTTACAATGAGCAGTTCTTC. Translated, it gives CASTHRLAGYNEQFF.

For the CDR3, the DNA is TGTGCCAGCAGCTTGGACGGACTAGCGGGGGCCTCTGGGGCCAACGTCCTGACTTTC. As protein: CASSLDGLAGASGANVLTF. The gene calls are TRBV5-4 and TRBJ2-6; the match to TRBD2 covers 13 bases. V lost 0 bases, J lost 0 bases, and 3 bases stayed unmatched. This CDR3 has 19 residues. Germline-derived CDR1 and CDR2 are SGHNT and YYREEE (reference sequence).

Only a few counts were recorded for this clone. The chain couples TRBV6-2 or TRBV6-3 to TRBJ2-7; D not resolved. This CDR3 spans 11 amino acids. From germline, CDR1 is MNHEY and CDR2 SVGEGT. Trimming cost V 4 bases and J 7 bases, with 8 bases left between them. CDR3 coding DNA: TGTGCCAGCAGTTTGGCGGCAGAGCAGTACTTC. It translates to CASSLAAEQYF.

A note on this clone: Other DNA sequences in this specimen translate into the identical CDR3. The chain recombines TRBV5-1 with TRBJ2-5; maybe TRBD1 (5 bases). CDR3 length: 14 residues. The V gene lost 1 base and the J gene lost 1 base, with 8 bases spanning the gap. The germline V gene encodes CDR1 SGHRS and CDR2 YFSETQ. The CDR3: CASSLTGSQETQYF. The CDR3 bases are TGCGCCAGCAGCTTGACAGGTAGCCAAGAGACCCAGTACTTC.

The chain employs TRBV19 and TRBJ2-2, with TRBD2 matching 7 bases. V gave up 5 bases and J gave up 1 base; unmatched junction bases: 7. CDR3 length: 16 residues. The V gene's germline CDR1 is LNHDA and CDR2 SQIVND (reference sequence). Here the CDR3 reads CASSVVSGKNTGELFF. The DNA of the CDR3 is TGTGCCAGTAGTGTAGTGAGCGGGAAGAACACCGGGGAGCTGTTTTTT. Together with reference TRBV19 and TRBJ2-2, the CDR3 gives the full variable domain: DGGITQSPKYLFRKEGQNVTLSCEQNLNHDAMYWYRQDPGQGLRLIYYSQIVNDFQKGDIAEGYSVSREKKESFPLTVTSAQKNPTAFYLCASSVVSGKNTGELFFGEGSRLTVL.

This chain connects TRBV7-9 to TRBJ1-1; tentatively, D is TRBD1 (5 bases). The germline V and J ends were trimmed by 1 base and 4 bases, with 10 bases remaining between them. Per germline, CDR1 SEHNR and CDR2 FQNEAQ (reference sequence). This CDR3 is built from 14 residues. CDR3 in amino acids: CASSLGQGLTEAFF. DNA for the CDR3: TGTGCCAGCAGCTTAGGTCAGGGTCTCACTGAAGCTTTCTTT. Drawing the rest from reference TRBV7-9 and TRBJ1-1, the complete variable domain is DTGVSQNPRHKITKRGQNVTFRCDPISEHNRLYWYRQTLGQGPEFLTYFQNEAQLEKSRLLSDRFSAERPKGSFSTLEIQRTEQGDSAMYLCASSLGQGLTEAFFGQGTRLTVV.

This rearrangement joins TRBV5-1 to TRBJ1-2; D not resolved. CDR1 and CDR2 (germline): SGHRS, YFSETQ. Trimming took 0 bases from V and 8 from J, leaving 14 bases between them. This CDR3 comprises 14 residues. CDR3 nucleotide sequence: TGCGCCAGCAGCTTGGCCCCAAACAGTGGCGGCTACACCTTC. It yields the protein CASSLAPNSGGYTF.

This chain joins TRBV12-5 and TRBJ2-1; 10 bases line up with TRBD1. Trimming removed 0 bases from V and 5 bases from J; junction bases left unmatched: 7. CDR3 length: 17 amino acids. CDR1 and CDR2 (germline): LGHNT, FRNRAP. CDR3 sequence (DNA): TGTGCTAGTGGTTTGGTACTCGGGACAGGGGAGAACAATGAGCAGTTCTTC. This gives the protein CASGLVLGTGENNEQFF. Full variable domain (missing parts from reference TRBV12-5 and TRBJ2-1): DARVTQTPRHKVTEMGQEVTMRCQPILGHNTVFWYRQTMMQGLELLAYFRNRAPLDDSGMPKDRFSAEMPDATLATLKIQPSEPRDSAVYFCASGLVLGTGENNEQFFGPGTRLTVL.

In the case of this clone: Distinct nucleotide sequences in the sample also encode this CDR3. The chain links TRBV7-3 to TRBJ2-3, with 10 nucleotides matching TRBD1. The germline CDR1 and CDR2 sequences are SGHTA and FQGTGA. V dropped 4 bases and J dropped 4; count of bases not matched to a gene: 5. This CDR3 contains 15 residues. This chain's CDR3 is CASSSDRGLADTQYF. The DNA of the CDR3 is TGTGCCAGCAGCTCAGACAGGGGGCTGGCAGATACGCAGTATTTT.

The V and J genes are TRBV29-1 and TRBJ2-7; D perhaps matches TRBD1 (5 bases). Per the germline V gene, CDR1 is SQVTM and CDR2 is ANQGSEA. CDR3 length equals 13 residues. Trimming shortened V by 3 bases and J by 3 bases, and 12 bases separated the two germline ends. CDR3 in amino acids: CSVDGAADYEQYF. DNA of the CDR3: TGCAGCGTTGATGGGGCTGCGGACTACGAGCAGTACTTC.

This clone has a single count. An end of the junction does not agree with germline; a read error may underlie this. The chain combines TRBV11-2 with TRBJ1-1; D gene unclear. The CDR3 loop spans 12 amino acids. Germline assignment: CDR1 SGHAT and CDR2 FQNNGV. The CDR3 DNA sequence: TGTGCCAGCAGCTTAGAATACACCGAAGCTTTCTTT. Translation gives CASSLEYTEAFF.

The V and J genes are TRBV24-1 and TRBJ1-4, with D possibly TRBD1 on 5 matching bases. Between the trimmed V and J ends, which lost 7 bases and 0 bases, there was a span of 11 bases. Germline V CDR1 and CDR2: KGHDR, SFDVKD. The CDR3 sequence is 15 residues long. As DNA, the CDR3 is TGTGCCACCAGAAGCCGGGGGACAACTAATGAAAAACTGTTTTTT. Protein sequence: CATRSRGTTNEKLFF.

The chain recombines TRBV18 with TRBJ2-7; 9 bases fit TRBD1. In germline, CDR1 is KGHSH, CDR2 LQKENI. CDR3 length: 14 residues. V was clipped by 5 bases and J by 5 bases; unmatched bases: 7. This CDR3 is CASSTGQGVNEQYF. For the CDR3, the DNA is TGTGCCAGCTCAACGGGACAGGGCGTTAACGAGCAGTACTTC.

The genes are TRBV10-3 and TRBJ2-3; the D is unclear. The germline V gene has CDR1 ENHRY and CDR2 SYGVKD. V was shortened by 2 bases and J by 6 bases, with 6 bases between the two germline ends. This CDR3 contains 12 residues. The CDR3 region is CAISEESDTQYF. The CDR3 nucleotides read TGTGCCATCAGTGAGGAGAGTGATACGCAGTATTTT.

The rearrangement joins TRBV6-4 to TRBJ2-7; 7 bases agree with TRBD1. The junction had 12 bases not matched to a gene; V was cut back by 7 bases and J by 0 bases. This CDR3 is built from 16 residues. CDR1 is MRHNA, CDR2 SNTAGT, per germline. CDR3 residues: CASTLPGQRRSYEQYF. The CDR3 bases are TGTGCCAGCACTCTGCCGGGACAGCGCCGCTCCTACGAGCAGTACTTC.

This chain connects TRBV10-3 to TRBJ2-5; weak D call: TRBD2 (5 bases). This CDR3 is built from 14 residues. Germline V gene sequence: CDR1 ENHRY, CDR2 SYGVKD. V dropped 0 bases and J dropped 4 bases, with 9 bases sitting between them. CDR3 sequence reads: CAISESSGRETQYF. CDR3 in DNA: TGTGCCATCAGTGAGTCGTCGGGGAGAGAGACCCAGTACTTC.

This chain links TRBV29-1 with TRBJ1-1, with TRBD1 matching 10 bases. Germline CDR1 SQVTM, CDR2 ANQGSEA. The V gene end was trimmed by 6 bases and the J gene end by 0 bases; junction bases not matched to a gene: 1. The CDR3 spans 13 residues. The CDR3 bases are TGCAGCGTGGACAGGGGGTTGAACACTGAAGCTTTCTTT. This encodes CSVDRGLNTEAFF.

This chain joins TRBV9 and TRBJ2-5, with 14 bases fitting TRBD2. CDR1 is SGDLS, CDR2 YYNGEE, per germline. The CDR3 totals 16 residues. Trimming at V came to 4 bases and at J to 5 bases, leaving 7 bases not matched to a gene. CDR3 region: CASSPRLAGGPETQYF. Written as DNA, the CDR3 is TGTGCCAGCAGCCCCAGACTAGCGGGAGGGCCGGAGACCCAGTACTTC. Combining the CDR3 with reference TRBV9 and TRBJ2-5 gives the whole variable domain DSGVTQTPKHLITATGQRVTLRCSPRSGDLSVYWYQQSLDQGLQFLIQYYNGEERAKGNILERFSAQQFPDLHSELNLSSLELGDSALYFCASSPRLAGGPETQYFGPGTRLLVL.

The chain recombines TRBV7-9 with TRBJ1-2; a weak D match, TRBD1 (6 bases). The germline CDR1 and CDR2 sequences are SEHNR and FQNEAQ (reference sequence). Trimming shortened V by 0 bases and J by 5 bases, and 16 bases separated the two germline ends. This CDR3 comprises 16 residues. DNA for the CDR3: TGTGCCAGCAGCTTAGCGCAGGGACAAGACCTATATGGCTACACCTTC. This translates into CASSLAQGQDLYGYTF.

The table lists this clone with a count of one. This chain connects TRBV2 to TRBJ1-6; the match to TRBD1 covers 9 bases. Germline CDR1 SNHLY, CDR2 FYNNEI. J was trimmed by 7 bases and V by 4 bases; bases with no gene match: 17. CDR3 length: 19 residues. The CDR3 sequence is CASSANPGQGDYLNSPLHF. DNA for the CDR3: TGTGCCAGCAGTGCAAATCCGGGACAGGGCGATTACCTCAATTCACCCCTCCACTTT.